These 17 T cell receptor beta chains share one sample of origin, sequenced in a study of identical twins. TCRdb reanalysed the 5' RACE reads using MiXCR and keeps one entry per CDR3 protein. This repertoire shows approximately 700,000 distinct CDR3 sequences, 6% to 6.5% found once; its top ten account for 1.5% to 2%. What was sequenced was naive T cells sorted from blood. These receptors all stem from a man aged 18 to 30 in good health.

This clonotype was observed once. The rearrangement links TRBV24-1 to TRBJ2-6; a weak D match, TRBD1 (6 bases). The CDR3 extends over 16 amino acids. Germline loops: CDR1 KGHDR, CDR2 SFDVKD. Trimming took 2 bases from V and 4 from J, leaving 11 bases between them. The DNA for the CDR3 is TGTGCCACCAGTGATTCCTACAGGGCCGGGGCCAACGTCCTGACTTTC. Encoded protein: CATSDSYRAGANVLTF.

This clonotype was counted at least ten times. The V call is TRBV20-1, the J call TRBJ2-4, with a tentative D call TRBD2 (6 bases). V was shortened by 2 bases and J by 3 bases, with 20 bases between the two germline ends. CDR1 DFQATT and CDR2 SNEGSKA come from the germline V gene (reference sequence). The CDR3 consists of 17 residues. The DNA for the CDR3 is TGCAGTGCTAGACCACAGTACGGGGACTCTGTCAAAAACATTCAGTACTTC. Its translation: CSARPQYGDSVKNIQYF.

The chain joins TRBV7-2 to TRBJ2-7, with D perhaps assigned TRBD1 or TRBD2 (5 bases each). Germline lookup yields CDR1 SGHTA and CDR2 FQGNSA. V was shortened by 7 bases and J by 2 bases, with 15 bases between the two germline ends. The CDR3 length is 14 residues. The CDR3 loop is CASTARPGPYEQYF. The DNA of the CDR3 is TGTGCCAGCACCGCCCGGCCGGGACCCTACGAGCAGTACTTC.

The sample holds a few counts of this clonotype. V and J are TRBV7-2 and TRBJ1-4, with D perhaps matching TRBD1 (5 bases). Germline V gene sequence: CDR1 SGHTA, CDR2 FQGNSA. Trimming shortened V by 3 bases and J by 3 bases, and 11 bases separated the two germline ends. The CDR3 is 15 residues long. The CDR3 spells CASSFSGIPNEKLFF. The CDR3 DNA sequence: TGTGCCAGCAGCTTCTCAGGGATCCCTAATGAAAAACTGTTTTTT.

This chain links TRBV12-3 or TRBV12-4 with TRBJ1-1; 7 nucleotides match TRBD1. V dropped 5 bases and J dropped 1; count of bases not matched to a gene: 7. This CDR3 has 15 residues. The CDR3 DNA reads TGTGCCAGCAGTGAAAACACAGGGGAGAACACTGAAGCTTTCTTT. This codes for CASSENTGENTEAFF.

V usage is TRBV12-3 or TRBV12-4 and J usage is TRBJ2-5, with 13 bases fitting TRBD2. The junction had 13 bases not matched to a gene; V was cut back by 4 bases and J by 5 bases. The CDR3 loop spans 18 amino acids. For the CDR3, the DNA is TGTGCCAGCAGTTCCATTCCCGGACTAGCGGGAGTTAGGGAGACCCAGTACTTC. It translates to CASSSIPGLAGVRETQYF.

This clonotype was counted ten times or more. This chain links TRBV20-1 with TRBJ2-5; no firm D call. Germline lookup yields CDR1 DFQATT and CDR2 SNEGSKA (reference sequence). This CDR3 has 11 amino acids. The V gene lost 5 bases and the J gene lost 4 bases, with 8 bases spanning the gap. This CDR3 reads CSAQGGETQYF. Here the CDR3 DNA reads TGCAGTGCTCAAGGTGGAGAGACCCAGTACTTC.

About this clonotype itself: One end of the junction fails to match germline, which may point to a read error. The chain joins TRBV20-1 to TRBJ2-3; D not resolved. Germline V gives CDR1 DFQATT, CDR2 SNEGSKA (reference sequence). The CDR3 runs to 15 residues. The CDR3 here is CSARDVSSPLGTQFF. CDR3 DNA: TGCAGTGCTAGAGATGTGTCTAGTCCATTGGGTACGCAGTTTTTT.

The chain links TRBV7-9 to TRBJ2-2; D gene unclear. The CDR3 runs 13 residues. Germline CDR1 and CDR2: SEHNR and FQNEAQ (reference sequence). V lost 6 bases and J lost 4, with 9 bases in between. In DNA, the CDR3 is TGTGCCAGCAGGATAGGGCCCACCGGGGAGCTGTTTTTT. Protein product: CASRIGPTGELFF.

This clonotype showed up many times. V and J are TRBV3-1 and TRBJ1-4; weak D call: TRBD1 (5 bases). The germline V and J ends were trimmed by 0 bases and 15 bases, with 11 bases remaining between them. Germline loops: CDR1 LGHDT, CDR2 YNNKEL (reference sequence). CDR3 length equals 12 residues. The CDR3 DNA reads as TGTGCCAGCAGCCAAGACTTGACAGTTTTGTTTTTT. Protein product: CASSQDLTVLFF.

The V gene is TRBV28, the J gene TRBJ1-6; D is possibly TRBD1 (6 bases). The CDR3 extends over 15 amino acids. The germline V and J ends were trimmed by 2 bases and 8 bases, with 13 bases remaining between them. Germline CDR1 MDHEN, CDR2 SYDVKM. The CDR3 loop is CASSLPDRFYSPLHF. The CDR3 DNA follows: TGTGCCAGCAGTTTACCCGACAGGTTCTATTCACCCCTCCACTTT.

This clonotype has ten or more counts. The chain joins TRBV5-1 to TRBJ1-1; no definite D call. V was trimmed by 0 bases and J by 4 bases, leaving 13 bases between them. The CDR3 runs to 15 residues. The germline CDR1 and CDR2 sequences are SGHRS and YFSETQ. For the CDR3, the DNA is TGCGCCAGCAGCTTGGAGCCCAGGATGTCCACTGAAGCTTTCTTT. Translation: CASSLEPRMSTEAFF.

This clonotype was seen many times. The chain couples TRBV10-3 to TRBJ2-1; D remains ambiguous. The germline V and J ends were trimmed by 4 bases and 0 bases, with 10 bases remaining between them. Per the germline V gene, CDR1 is ENHRY and CDR2 is SYGVKD. This CDR3 is 15 amino acids long. The CDR3 sequence is CAISGLPNSYNEQFF. The DNA of the CDR3 is TGTGCCATCAGTGGCCTGCCTAACTCCTACAATGAGCAGTTCTTC.

This clonotype was counted at least ten times. The chain combines TRBV28 with TRBJ1-2, with 7 bases lining up with TRBD1. This CDR3 contains 14 residues. Trimming took 4 bases from V and 4 from J; bases not matched to a gene: 6. Germline CDR1 is MDHEN and CDR2 is SYDVKM. CDR3 amino acids: CASSWVRGSYGYTF. CDR3 sequence (DNA): TGTGCCAGCAGTTGGGTCAGGGGGAGCTATGGCTACACCTTC.

This clonotype has a count of ten or more. The V and J genes are TRBV6-5 and TRBJ2-3, with D possibly TRBD1 on 5 matching bases. V was clipped by 2 bases and J by 2 bases, with 17 bases between them. CDR3 length equals 17 residues. The germline CDR1 and CDR2 sequences are MNHEY and SVGAGI. CDR3 sequence: CASSYRPPTDNTDTQYF. CDR3 sequence (DNA): TGTGCCAGCAGTTACCGACCGCCGACAGATAACACAGATACGCAGTATTTT.

The chain links TRBV7-2 to TRBJ2-7; D perhaps matches TRBD2 (5 bases). V shed 1 base and J shed 7 bases, with 11 bases lying between them. The CDR3 covers 13 residues. CDR1 and CDR2 (germline): SGHTA, FQGNSA. CDR3 protein: CASSLVNPGEQYF. CDR3 nucleotide sequence: TGTGCCAGCAGCTTAGTAAATCCGGGGGAGCAGTACTTC. Full variable domain (missing parts from reference TRBV7-2 and TRBJ2-7): GAGVSQSPSNKVTEKGKDVELRCDPISGHTALYWYRQSLGQGLEFLIYFQGNSAPDKSGLPSDRFSAERTGGSVSTLTIQRTQQEDSAVYLCASSLVNPGEQYFGPGTRLTVT.

This clonotype showed up many times. The gene calls are TRBV6-5 and TRBJ2-7; D uncertain. The CDR3 is made up of 12 amino acids. V lost 6 bases, J lost 2 bases, and 8 bases lay in between. Germline V gives CDR1 MNHEY, CDR2 SVGAGI. CDR3 protein: CASSPATYEQYF. The CDR3 DNA follows: TGTGCCAGCAGCCCGGCTACCTACGAGCAGTACTTC.